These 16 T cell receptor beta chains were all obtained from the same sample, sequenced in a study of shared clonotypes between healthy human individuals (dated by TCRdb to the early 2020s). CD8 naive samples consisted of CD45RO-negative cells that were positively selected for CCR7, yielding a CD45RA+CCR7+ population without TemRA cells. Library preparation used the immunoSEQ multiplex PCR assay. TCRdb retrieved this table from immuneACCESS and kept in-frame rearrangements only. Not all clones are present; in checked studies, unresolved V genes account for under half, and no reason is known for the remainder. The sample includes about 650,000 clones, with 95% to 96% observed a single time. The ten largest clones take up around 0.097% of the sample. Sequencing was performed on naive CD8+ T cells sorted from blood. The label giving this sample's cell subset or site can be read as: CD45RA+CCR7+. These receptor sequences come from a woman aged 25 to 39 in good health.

CDR3 sequence: CSVEDGEIEAFF. The CDR3 region has the DNA TGCAGCGTTGAAGACGGGGAGATTGAAGCTTTCTTT. This sequence joins TRBV29-1 and TRBJ1-1; D unresolved. The CDR3 totals 12 residues. V lost 0 bases and J 7 bases, leaving 9 bases between the germline ends. The germline CDR1 and CDR2 sequences are SQVTM and ANQGSEA.

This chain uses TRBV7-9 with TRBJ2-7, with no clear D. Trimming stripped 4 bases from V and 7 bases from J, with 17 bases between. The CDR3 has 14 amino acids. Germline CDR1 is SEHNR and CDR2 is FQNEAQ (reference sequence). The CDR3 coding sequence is TGTGCCAGCAGCTCCGCGACCCTTACCCTGGAGCAGTACTTC. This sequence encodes CASSSATLTLEQYF.

In DNA, the CDR3 is TGTGCCAGCAGCGCCAACCAGTATGAAAAACTGTTTTTT. Residues: CASSANQYEKLFF. J is TRBJ1-4 and V is TRBV9; no definite D call. Germline CDR1 reads SGDLS; CDR2 reads YYNGEE. V was trimmed by 3 bases and J by 6 bases, leaving 9 bases between them. The CDR3 covers 13 residues.

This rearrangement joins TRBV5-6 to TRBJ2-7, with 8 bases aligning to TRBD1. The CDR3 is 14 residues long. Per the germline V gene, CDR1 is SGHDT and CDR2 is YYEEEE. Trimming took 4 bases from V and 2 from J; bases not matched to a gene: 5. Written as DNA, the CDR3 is TGTGCCAGCAGCGGGGGACAGGTTGCCTACGAGCAGTACTTC. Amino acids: CASSGGQVAYEQYF.

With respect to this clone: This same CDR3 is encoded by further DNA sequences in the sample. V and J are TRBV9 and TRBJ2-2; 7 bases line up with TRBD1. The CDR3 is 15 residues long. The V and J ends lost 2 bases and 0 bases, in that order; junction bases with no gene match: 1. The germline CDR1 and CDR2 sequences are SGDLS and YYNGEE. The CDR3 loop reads CASSVGTANTGELFF. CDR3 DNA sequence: TGTGCCAGCAGCGTTGGGACAGCGAACACCGGGGAGCTGTTTTTT.

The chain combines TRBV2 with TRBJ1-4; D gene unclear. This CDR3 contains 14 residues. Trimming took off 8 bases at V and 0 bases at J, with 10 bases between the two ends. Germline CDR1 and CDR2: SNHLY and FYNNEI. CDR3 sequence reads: CASHKFATNEKLFF. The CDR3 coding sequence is TGTGCCAGCCACAAGTTTGCAACTAATGAAAAACTGTTTTTT.

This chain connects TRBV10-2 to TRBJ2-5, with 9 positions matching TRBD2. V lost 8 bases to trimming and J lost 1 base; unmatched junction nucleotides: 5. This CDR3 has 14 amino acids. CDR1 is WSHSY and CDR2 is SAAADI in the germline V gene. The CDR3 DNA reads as TGCGCCAGCGGATCTAGCGGGGCCCAAGAGACCCAGTACTTC. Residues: CASGSSGAQETQYF.

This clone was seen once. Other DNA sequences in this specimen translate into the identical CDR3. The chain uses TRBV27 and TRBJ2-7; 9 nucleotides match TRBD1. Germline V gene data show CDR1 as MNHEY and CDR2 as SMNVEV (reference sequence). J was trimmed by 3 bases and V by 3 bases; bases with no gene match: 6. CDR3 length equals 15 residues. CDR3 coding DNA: TGTGCCAGCAGTTTTCCGGGACAGGGATTCTACGAGCAGTACTTC. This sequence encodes CASSFPGQGFYEQYF.

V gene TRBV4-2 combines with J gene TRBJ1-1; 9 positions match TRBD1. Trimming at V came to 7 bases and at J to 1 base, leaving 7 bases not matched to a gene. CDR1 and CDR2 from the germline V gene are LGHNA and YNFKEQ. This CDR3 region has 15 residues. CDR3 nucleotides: TGTGCCAGCACAAGGACAGGGGCTTCGAACACTGAAGCTTTCTTT. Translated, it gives CASTRTGASNTEAFF.

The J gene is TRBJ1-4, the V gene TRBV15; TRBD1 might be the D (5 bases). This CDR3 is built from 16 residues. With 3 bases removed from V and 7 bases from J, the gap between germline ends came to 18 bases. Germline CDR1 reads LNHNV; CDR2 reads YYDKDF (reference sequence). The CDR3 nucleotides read TGTGCCACCAGCAGTGGGACCCGGACTGCCCGTGAAAAACTGTTTTTT. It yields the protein CATSSGTRTAREKLFF.

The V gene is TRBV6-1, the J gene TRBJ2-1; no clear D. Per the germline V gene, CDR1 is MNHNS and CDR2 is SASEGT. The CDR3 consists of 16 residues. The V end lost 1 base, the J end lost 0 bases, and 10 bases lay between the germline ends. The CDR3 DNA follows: TGTGCCAGCAGTGAAGACGTCGTCATCTCCTACAATGAGCAGTTCTTC. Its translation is CASSEDVVISYNEQFF.

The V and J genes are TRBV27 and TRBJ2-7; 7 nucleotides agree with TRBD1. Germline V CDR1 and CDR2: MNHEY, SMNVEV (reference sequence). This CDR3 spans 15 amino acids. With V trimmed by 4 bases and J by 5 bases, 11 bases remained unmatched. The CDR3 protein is CASSWTGGLFDEQYF. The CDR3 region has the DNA TGTGCCAGCAGTTGGACAGGCGGGTTGTTCGACGAGCAGTACTTC.

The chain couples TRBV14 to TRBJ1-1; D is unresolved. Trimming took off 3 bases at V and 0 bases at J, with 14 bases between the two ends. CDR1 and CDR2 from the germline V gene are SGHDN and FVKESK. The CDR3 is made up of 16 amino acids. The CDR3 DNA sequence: TGTGCCAGCAGCCAGGCGCCGGGGTTTATGAACACTGAAGCTTTCTTT. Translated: CASSQAPGFMNTEAFF. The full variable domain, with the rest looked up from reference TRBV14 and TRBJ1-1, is EAGVTQFPSHSVIEKGQTVTLRCDPISGHDNLYWYRRVMGKEIKFLLHFVKESKQDESGMPNNRFLAERTGGTYSTLKVQPAELEDSGVYFCASSQAPGFMNTEAFFGQGTRLTVV.

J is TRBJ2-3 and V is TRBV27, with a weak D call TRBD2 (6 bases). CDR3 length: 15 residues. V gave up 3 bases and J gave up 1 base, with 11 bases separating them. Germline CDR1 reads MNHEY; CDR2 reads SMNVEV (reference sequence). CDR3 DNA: TGTGCCAGCAGTTTGGGGGGACCTGGCACAGATACGCAGTATTTT. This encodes CASSLGGPGTDTQYF.

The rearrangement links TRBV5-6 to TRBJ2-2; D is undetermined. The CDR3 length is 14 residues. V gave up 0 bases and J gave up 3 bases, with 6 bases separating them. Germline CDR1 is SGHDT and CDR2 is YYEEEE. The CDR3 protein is CASSLAAYTGELFF. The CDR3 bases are TGTGCCAGCAGCTTGGCCGCCTACACCGGGGAGCTGTTTTTT.

The CDR3 loop is CASSEGREGDQPQHF. The CDR3 bases are TGTGCCAGCAGTGAAGGCCGGGAGGGGGATCAGCCCCAGCATTTT. The chain links TRBV2 to TRBJ1-5; possibly TRBD1 for D (6 bases). V was cut by 1 base and J by 5 bases, with 12 bases left in between. Germline V CDR1 and CDR2: SNHLY, FYNNEI. This CDR3 is built from 15 residues.